The 4 T cell receptor beta chains reported below all come from one sample, sequenced in a study of blood T cells in healthy people across ages. A J-beta primer mix and a sample-barcoded 5' primer were used in a second PCR of about 7 to 12 cycles. TCRdb fed the 5' RACE reads into MiXCR, producing one record per CDR3 protein. The repertoire has some 730,000 distinct CDR3 sequences, roughly 20% of them found once; the top ten carry about 20%. Sequenced sample: blood. Receptors were obtained from a man in his 70s in good health.

As for this clonotype: The CDR3 end shows no conserved phenylalanine or tryptophan, and so a read error is likely. V is TRBV12-3 or TRBV12-4 and J is TRBJ1-2; no firm D call. The length of the CDR3 is 14 residues. V was clipped by 2 bases and J by 0 bases, with 7 bases between them. CDR3 residues: CASSLNRANYGYTL. CDR3 coding DNA: TGTGCCAGCAGTTTAAACCGAGCTAACTATGGCTACACCCTC.

This CDR3 reads CASSYVGLETQYF. The CDR3 DNA reads TGTGCCAGCAGTTACGTGGGGTTGGAGACCCAGTACTTC. The rearrangement uses TRBV6-2 or TRBV6-3 and TRBJ2-5; no reliable D call. Germline values: CDR1 MNHEY, CDR2 SVGEGT. CDR3 size: 13 residues. With 2 bases removed from V and 5 bases from J, the gap between germline ends came to 9 bases.

J is TRBJ2-5 and V is TRBV5-1; D may be TRBD2 (6 bases). The CDR3 consists of 16 residues. Trimming took 1 base from V and 4 from J, leaving 17 bases between them. CDR1 and CDR2 (germline): SGHRS, YFSETQ. The CDR3 loop is CASSLIAGLVGETQYF. In nucleotides, the CDR3 is TGCGCCAGCAGCTTGATCGCGGGACTGGTAGGAGAGACCCAGTACTTC.

The gene calls are TRBV4-2 and TRBJ2-7; D is unresolved. This CDR3 has 13 amino acids. Germline V CDR1 and CDR2: LGHNA, YNFKEQ. Trimming stripped 3 bases from V and 0 bases from J, with 6 bases between. CDR3 sequence: CASSQVSSYEQYF. The CDR3 DNA sequence: TGTGCCAGCAGCCAGGTCAGCTCCTACGAGCAGTACTTC.